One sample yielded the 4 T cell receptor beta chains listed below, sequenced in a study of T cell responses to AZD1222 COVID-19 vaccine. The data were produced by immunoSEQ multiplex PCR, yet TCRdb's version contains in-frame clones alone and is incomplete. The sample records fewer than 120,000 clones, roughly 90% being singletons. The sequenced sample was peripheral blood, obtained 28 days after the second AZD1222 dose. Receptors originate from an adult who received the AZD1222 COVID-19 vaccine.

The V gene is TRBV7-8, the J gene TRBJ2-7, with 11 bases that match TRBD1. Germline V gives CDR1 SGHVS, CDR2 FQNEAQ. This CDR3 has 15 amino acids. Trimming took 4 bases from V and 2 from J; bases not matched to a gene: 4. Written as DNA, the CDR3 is TGTGCCAGCAGCTGGGACAGGGGGAAGACCTACGAGCAGTACTTC. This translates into CASSWDRGKTYEQYF.

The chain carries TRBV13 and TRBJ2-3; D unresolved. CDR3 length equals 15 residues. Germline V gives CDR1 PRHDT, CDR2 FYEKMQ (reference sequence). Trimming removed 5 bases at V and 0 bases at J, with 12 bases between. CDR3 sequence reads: CASSTRVESTDTQYF. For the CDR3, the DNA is TGTGCCAGCAGCACCCGGGTTGAGAGCACAGATACGCAGTATTTT.

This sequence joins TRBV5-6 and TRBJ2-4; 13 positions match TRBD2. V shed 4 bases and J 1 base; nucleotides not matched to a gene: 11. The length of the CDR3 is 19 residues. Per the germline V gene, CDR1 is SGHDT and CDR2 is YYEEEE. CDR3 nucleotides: TGTGCCAGCAGCACGTGGGGACTAGCGGGGATGGGGGCCAAAAACATTCAGTACTTC. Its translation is CASSTWGLAGMGAKNIQYF.

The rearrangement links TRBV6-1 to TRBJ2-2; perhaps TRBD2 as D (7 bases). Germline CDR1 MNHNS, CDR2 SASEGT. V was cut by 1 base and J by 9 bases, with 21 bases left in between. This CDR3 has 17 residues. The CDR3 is CASSEDGGGVGSRELFF. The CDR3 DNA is TGTGCCAGCAGTGAAGATGGGGGGGGCGTCGGGAGCCGGGAGCTGTTTTTT.